The sample holds many counts of the clone carrying this T cell receptor (beta chain). Trimming shortened V by 3 bases and J by 0 bases, and 12 bases separated the two germline ends. CDR3 size: 16 residues. CDR1 and CDR2 from the germline V gene are DFQATT and SNEGSKA (reference sequence). Construction of the TCRbeta library involved unique molecular identifiers. From the PCR reads, TCRdb called clonotypes with MiXCR, one entry per CDR3 protein. The sample contains approximately 420,000 distinct CDR3 sequences, roughly a tenth of which appear only once. The data derive from a study of T-cell reconstitution after alpha-beta-depleted transplantation in children.

The origin of this receptor is a human donor who donated a stem cell graft to a child with acute myeloid leukemia. Sequences were derived from PBMCs from the stem cell graft donor, sampled from the stem cell graft. V usage is TRBV20-1 and J usage is TRBJ2-6; D may be TRBD1 (7 bases). CDR3 in amino acids: CSASARGASGANVLTF. As DNA, the CDR3 is TGCAGTGCTAGCGCCAGGGGGGCCTCTGGGGCCAACGTCCTGACTTTC.